Presented here are 14 T cell receptor beta chains from one specimen sequenced in a study of control samples from healthy donors and cancer patients. Assay: immunoSEQ multiplex PCR; the TCRdb copy retains only in-frame clones and omits some. The sample holds 400,000 to 450,000 clones, 90% seen once. The specimen was PBMCs. The origin of the receptors is a man between 40 and 49 years old with head and neck cancer.

The J gene is TRBJ2-7, the V gene TRBV7-8, with D possibly TRBD2 on 6 matching bases. Germline V CDR1 and CDR2: SGHVS, FQNEAQ. V lost 5 bases and J 0 bases, leaving 11 bases between the germline ends. This CDR3 comprises 14 residues. The CDR3 DNA reads as TGTGCCAGCAGCCGCGGGGCCGACTCCTACGAGCAGTACTTC. Translating it yields CASSRGADSYEQYF.

J is TRBJ2-1 and V is TRBV28; D is undetermined. This CDR3 has 13 residues. The germline V gene encodes CDR1 MDHEN and CDR2 SYDVKM. Trimming shortened V by 7 bases and J by 2 bases, and 9 bases separated the two germline ends. The CDR3 nucleotides are TGTGCCAGCAATCCCGGCACCTACAATGAGCAGTTCTTC. Amino acids: CASNPGTYNEQFF.

This clone has only one observation. The gene calls are TRBV5-1 and TRBJ2-7, with D tentatively TRBD1 or TRBD2 (5 bases each). The germline CDR1 and CDR2 sequences are SGHRS and YFSETQ. The CDR3 totals 16 residues. V was clipped by 7 bases and J by 4 bases, with 24 bases between them. CDR3 in DNA: TGCGCCAGCGGCCCCACAGCGGACACAAAGCCATACGAGCAGTACTTC. Encoded protein: CASGPTADTKPYEQYF.

The chain employs TRBV9 and TRBJ2-1; TRBD2 matches 13 bases. Germline CDR1 and CDR2: SGDLS and YYNGEE. The CDR3 is 16 amino acids. The V and J ends lost 4 bases and 8 bases, in that order; junction bases with no gene match: 9. The CDR3 loop reads CASSPATSGRGDEQFF. For the CDR3, the DNA is TGTGCCAGCAGCCCTGCTACTAGCGGGAGGGGCGATGAGCAGTTCTTC.

The chain carries TRBV7-6 and TRBJ1-2; D is unclear. From germline, CDR1 is SGHVS and CDR2 FNYEAQ. V was cut by 5 bases and J by 0 bases, with 16 bases left in between. This CDR3 is 16 amino acids long. The DNA for the CDR3 is TGTGCCAGCAGCCTAGTCCCTGGGATCACTAACTATGGCTACACCTTC. Residues: CASSLVPGITNYGYTF.

This clone occurred once. The V call is TRBV5-4, the J call TRBJ2-5, with 7 bases matching TRBD2. CDR1 and CDR2 (germline): SGHNT, YYREEE (reference sequence). V trimming: 4 bases; J trimming: 2 bases; junction bases outside the gene matches: 11. This CDR3 spans 16 amino acids. CDR3 sequence: CASSPDGLADQETQYF. DNA of the CDR3: TGTGCCAGCAGCCCGGATGGTCTAGCGGATCAAGAGACCCAGTACTTC.

CDR3 loop: CASGTGAWSGNTIYF. The CDR3, as DNA: TGTGCCAGTGGGACAGGAGCCTGGTCTGGAAACACCATATATTTT. The chain has TRBV19 and TRBJ1-3; 8 bases are a match to TRBD1. Germline V gene data show CDR1 as LNHDA and CDR2 as SQIVND (reference sequence). V lost 8 bases, J lost 1 base, and 7 bases stayed unmatched. The CDR3 length is 15 residues. The complete variable domain, with remaining parts taken from reference TRBV19 and TRBJ1-3, reads DGGITQSPKYLFRKEGQNVTLSCEQNLNHDAMYWYRQDPGQGLRLIYYSQIVNDFQKGDIAEGYSVSREKKESFPLTVTSAQKNPTAFYLCASGTGAWSGNTIYFGEGSWLTVV.

The chain couples TRBV28 to TRBJ2-1; 8 bases fit TRBD2. Germline V gene sequence: CDR1 MDHEN, CDR2 SYDVKM. The junction had 3 bases not matched to a gene; V was cut back by 5 bases and J by 0 bases. This CDR3 contains 15 residues. CDR3 nucleotides: TGTGCCAGCAGTATGAGCGGGAGCTCCTACAATGAGCAGTTCTTC. Translating it yields CASSMSGSSYNEQFF.

The sample holds one count of this clone. The chain employs TRBV5-1 and TRBJ2-2; 9 positions agree with TRBD1. V was clipped by 2 bases and J by 2 bases; unmatched bases: 4. This CDR3 region has 16 residues. Per germline, CDR1 SGHRS and CDR2 YFSETQ. In DNA form, the CDR3 reads TGCGCCAGCAGCTTATCGACAGGGGGTAACACCGGGGAGCTGTTTTTT. As protein: CASSLSTGGNTGELFF.

V and J are TRBV29-1 and TRBJ2-5; D perhaps matches TRBD1 (5 bases). This CDR3 spans 15 amino acids. Germline lookup yields CDR1 SQVTM and CDR2 ANQGSEA. V dropped 3 bases and J dropped 1 base, with 15 bases sitting between them. As DNA, the CDR3 is TGCAGCGTTGACGCTAACAAGGGGCTCCAAGAGACCCAGTACTTC. Encoded protein: CSVDANKGLQETQYF. The full variable domain, completed using reference TRBV29-1 and TRBJ2-5, is SAVISQKPSRDICQRGTSLTIQCQVDSQVTMMFWYRQQPGQSLTLIATANQGSEATYESGFVIDKFPISRPNLTFSTLTVSNMSPEDSSIYLCSVDANKGLQETQYFGPGTRLLVL.

This chain uses TRBV15 with TRBJ2-7; 10 nucleotides align to TRBD1. The trim removed 1 base at V and 3 bases at J, leaving 6 bases unmatched. Germline assignment: CDR1 LNHNV and CDR2 YYDKDF (reference sequence). This CDR3 is built from 16 residues. The CDR3 DNA reads TGTGCCACCAGCAGAGGGGGCCGGGACAGGGGCTACGAGCAGTACTTC. Residues: CATSRGGRDRGYEQYF.

On this clone itself: Different DNA sequences within this sample yield the same CDR3. The rearrangement uses TRBV2 and TRBJ1-5, with D perhaps matching TRBD1 (5 bases). The germline V and J ends were trimmed by 1 base and 6 bases, with 13 bases remaining between them. CDR1 and CDR2 from the germline V gene are SNHLY and FYNNEI. The CDR3 length is 15 residues. The CDR3 is CASSEEGRGGQPQHF. CDR3 nucleotides: TGTGCCAGCAGTGAAGAGGGCCGGGGGGGTCAGCCCCAGCATTTT.

The gene calls are TRBV6-6 and TRBJ2-1, with TRBD1 matching 8 bases. Unmatched junction bases numbered 7, after V lost 6 bases and J lost 6 bases. This CDR3 has 14 residues. Germline V CDR1 and CDR2: MNHNY, SVGAGI (reference sequence). The CDR3 protein is CASRGDRRGNEQFF. The CDR3 DNA is TGTGCCAGCAGGGGGGACAGGAGGGGCAATGAGCAGTTCTTC.

V and J are TRBV24-1 and TRBJ2-2; D unclear. The CDR3 is made up of 15 amino acids. The germline gives CDR1 KGHDR, CDR2 SFDVKD. Trimming pared 4 bases from V and 7 bases from J, leaving 15 bases between. The CDR3 reads CATSDLDPQVGELFF. DNA for the CDR3: TGTGCCACCAGTGACTTGGACCCCCAAGTCGGGGAGCTGTTTTTT.